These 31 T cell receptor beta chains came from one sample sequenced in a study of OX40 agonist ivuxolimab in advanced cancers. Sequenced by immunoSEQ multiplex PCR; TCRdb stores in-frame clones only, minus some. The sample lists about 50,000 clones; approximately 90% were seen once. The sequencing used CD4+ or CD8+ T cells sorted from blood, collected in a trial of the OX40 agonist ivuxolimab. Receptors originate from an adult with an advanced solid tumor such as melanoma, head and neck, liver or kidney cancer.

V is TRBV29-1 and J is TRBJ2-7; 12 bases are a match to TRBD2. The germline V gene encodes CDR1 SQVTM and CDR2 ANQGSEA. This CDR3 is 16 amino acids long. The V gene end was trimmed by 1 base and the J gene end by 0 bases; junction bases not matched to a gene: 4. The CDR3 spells CSVEGTSGISSYEQYF. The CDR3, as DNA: TGCAGCGTTGAAGGGACTAGCGGGATTTCCTCCTACGAGCAGTACTTC.

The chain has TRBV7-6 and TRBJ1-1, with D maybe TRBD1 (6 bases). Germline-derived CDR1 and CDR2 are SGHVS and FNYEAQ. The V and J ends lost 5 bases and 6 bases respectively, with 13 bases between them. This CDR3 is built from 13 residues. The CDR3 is CASSPDRTPEAFF. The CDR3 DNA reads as TGTGCCAGCAGCCCCGACAGGACCCCTGAAGCTTTCTTT.

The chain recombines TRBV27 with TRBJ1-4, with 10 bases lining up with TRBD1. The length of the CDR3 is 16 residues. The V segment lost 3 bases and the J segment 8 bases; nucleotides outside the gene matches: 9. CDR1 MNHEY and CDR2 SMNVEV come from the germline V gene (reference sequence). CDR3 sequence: CASSLVPGTGDEKLFF. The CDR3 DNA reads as TGTGCCAGCAGTTTGGTTCCTGGGACAGGGGACGAAAAACTGTTTTTT. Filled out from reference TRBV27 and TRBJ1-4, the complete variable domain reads EAQVTQNPRYLITVTGKKLTVTCSQNMNHEYMSWYRQDPGLGLRQIYYSMNVEVTDKGDVPEGYKVSRKEKRNFPLILESPSPNQTSLYFCASSLVPGTGDEKLFFGSGTQLSVL.

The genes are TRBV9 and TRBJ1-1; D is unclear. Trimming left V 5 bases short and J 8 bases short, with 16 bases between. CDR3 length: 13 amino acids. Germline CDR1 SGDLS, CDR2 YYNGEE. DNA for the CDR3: TGTGCCAGCAGGGGTTCTGGCAGGCTAGAAGCTTTCTTT. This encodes CASRGSGRLEAFF.

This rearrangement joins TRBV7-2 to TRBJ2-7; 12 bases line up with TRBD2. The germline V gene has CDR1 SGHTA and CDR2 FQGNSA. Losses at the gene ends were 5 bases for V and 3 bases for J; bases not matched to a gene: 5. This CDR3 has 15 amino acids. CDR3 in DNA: TGTGCCAGCAGCCAGACTAGCGGGAGTTTCTACGAGCAGTACTTC. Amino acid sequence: CASSQTSGSFYEQYF.

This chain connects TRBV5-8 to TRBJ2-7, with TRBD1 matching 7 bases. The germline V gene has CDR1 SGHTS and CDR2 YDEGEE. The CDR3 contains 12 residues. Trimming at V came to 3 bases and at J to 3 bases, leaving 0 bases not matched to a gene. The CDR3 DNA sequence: TGTGCCAGCAGCTGGGACAGCTACGAGCAGTACTTC. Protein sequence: CASSWDSYEQYF.

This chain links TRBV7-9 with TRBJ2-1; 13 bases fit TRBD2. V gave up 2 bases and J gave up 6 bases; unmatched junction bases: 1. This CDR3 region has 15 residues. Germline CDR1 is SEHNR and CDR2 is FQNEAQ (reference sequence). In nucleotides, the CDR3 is TGTGCCAGCAGCTTACGGACTAGCGGGGGCAATGAGCAGTTCTTC. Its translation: CASSLRTSGGNEQFF.

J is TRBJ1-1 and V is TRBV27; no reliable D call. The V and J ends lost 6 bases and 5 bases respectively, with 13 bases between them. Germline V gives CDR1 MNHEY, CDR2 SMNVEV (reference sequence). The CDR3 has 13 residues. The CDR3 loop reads CASREGGITEAFF. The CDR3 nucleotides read TGTGCCAGCAGGGAAGGTGGCATAACTGAAGCTTTCTTT.

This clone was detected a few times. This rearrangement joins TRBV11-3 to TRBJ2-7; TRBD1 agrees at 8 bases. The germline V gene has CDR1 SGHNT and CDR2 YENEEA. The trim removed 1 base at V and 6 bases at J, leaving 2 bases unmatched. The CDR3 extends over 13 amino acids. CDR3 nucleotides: TGTGCCAGCAGCTTAGGCACAGGGGGCGAGCAGTACGTC. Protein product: CASSLGTGGEQYV.

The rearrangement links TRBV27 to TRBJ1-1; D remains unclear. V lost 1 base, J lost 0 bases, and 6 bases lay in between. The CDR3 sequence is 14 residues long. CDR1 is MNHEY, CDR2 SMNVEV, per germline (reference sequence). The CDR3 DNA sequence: TGTGCCAGCAGTTTATTCAGCATGAACACTGAAGCTTTCTTT. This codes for CASSLFSMNTEAFF.

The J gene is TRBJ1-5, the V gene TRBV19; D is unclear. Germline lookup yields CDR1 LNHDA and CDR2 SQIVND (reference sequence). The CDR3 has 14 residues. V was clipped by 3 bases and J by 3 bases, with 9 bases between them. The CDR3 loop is CASSIHFSNQPQHF. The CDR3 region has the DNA TGTGCCAGTAGTATTCACTTTTCCAATCAGCCCCAGCATTTT.

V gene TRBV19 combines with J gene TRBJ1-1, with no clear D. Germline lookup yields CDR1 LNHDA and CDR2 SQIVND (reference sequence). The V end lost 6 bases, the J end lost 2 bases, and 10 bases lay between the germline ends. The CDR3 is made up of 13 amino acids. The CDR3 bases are TGTGCCAGTAGCCCTGATGGAAACACTGAAGCTTTCTTT. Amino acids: CASSPDGNTEAFF.

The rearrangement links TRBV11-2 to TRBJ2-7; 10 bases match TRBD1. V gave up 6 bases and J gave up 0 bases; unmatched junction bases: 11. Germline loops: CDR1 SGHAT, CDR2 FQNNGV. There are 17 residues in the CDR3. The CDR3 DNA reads TGTGCCAGCAGTTTTCCGTCGACAGGGGGCCCCTCCTACGAGCAGTACTTC. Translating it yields CASSFPSTGGPSYEQYF.

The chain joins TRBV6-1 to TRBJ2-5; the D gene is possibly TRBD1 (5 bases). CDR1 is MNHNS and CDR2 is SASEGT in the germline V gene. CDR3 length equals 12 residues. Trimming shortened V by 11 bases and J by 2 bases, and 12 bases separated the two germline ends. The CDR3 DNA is TGTGCCGCGACAGATTTTCAAGAGACCCAGTACTTC. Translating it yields CAATDFQETQYF.

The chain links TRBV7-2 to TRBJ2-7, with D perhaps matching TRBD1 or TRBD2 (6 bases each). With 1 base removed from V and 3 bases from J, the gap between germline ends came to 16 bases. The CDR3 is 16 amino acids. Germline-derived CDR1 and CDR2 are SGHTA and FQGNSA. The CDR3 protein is CASSLGGALSGYEQYF. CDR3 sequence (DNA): TGTGCCAGCAGCTTAGGGGGGGCGCTTTCTGGCTACGAGCAGTACTTC.

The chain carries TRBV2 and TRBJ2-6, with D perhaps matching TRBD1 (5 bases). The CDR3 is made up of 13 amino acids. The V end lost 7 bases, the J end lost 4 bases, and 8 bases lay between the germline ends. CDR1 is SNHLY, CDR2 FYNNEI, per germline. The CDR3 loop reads CASIGVGANVLTF. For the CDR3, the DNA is TGTGCCAGCATAGGGGTAGGGGCCAACGTCCTGACTTTC.

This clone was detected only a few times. The CDR3 loop reads CASSFQRRTDTQYF. CDR3 bases: TGTGCCAGCAGTTTTCAGCGGCGCACAGATACGCAGTATTTT. The chain is built from TRBV28 and TRBJ2-3, with a weak D call TRBD2 (5 bases). The CDR3 has 14 amino acids. V lost 3 bases and J lost 1, with 8 bases in between. Germline CDR1 is MDHEN and CDR2 is SYDVKM.

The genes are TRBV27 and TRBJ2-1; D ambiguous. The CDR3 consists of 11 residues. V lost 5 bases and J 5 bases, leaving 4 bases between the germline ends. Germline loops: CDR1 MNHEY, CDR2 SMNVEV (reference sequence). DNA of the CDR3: TGTGCCAGCAGTAGAAACAATGAGCAGTTCTTC. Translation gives CASSRNNEQFF.

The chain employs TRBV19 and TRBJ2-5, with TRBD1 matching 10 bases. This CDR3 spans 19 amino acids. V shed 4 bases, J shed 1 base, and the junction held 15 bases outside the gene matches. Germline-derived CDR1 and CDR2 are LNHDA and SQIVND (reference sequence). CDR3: CASSTYTGTGVGSQETQYF. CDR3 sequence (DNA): TGTGCCAGTAGTACCTATACCGGGACAGGGGTTGGGTCCCAAGAGACCCAGTACTTC.

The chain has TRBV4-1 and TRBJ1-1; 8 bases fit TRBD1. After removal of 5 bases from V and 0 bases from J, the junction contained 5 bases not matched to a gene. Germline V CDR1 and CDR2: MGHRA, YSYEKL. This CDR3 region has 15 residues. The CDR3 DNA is TGCGCCAGCAGCATTGGGACAGGTATGAACACTGAAGCTTTCTTT. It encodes CASSIGTGMNTEAFF.

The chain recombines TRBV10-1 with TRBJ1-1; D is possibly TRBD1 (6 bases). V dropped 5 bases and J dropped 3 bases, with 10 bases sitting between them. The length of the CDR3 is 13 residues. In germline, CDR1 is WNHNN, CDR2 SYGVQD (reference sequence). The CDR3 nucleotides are TGCGCCAGCAGTATACAGGGAGACACTGAAGCTTTCTTT. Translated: CASSIQGDTEAFF.

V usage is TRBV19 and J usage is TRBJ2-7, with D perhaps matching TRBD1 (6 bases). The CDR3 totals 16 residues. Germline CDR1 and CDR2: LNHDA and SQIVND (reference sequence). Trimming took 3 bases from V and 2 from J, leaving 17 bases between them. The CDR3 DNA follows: TGTGCCAGTAGTATCTGGGGGCCCTCCGGGACCTACGAGCAGTACTTC. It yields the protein CASSIWGPSGTYEQYF. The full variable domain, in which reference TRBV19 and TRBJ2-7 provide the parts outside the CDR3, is DGGITQSPKYLFRKEGQNVTLSCEQNLNHDAMYWYRQDPGQGLRLIYYSQIVNDFQKGDIAEGYSVSREKKESFPLTVTSAQKNPTAFYLCASSIWGPSGTYEQYFGPGTRLTVT.

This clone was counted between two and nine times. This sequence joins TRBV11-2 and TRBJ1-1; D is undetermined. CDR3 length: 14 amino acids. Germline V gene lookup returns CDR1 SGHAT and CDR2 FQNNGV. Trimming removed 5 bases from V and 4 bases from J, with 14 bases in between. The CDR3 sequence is CASSPKIASTEAFF. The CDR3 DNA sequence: TGTGCCAGCAGCCCAAAGATCGCGAGCACTGAAGCTTTCTTT.

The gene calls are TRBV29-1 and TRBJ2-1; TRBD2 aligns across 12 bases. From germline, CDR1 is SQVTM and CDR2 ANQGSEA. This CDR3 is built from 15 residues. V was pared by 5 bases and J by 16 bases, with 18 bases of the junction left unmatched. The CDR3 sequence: CSVPEVTSGGISGFF. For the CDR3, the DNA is TGCAGCGTTCCCGAGGTAACTAGCGGGGGGATTAGCGGATTCTTC.

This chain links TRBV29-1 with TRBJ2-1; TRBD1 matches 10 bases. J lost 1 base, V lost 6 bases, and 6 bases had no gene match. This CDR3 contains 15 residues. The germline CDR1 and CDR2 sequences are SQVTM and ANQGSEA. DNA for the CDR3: TGCAGCGTGGTCGGGACAGGGGAGTCCTACAATGAGCAGTTCTTC. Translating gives CSVVGTGESYNEQFF.

CDR3 DNA sequence: TGTGCCAGCAGCTTAGACGTTCCGGGAGGTAGCACAGATACGCAGTATTTT. Amino acids: CASSLDVPGGSTDTQYF. V usage is TRBV7-9 and J usage is TRBJ2-3; 7 bases line up with TRBD2. This CDR3 is built from 17 residues. Germline V gives CDR1 SEHNR, CDR2 FQNEAQ (reference sequence). Trimming removed 1 base from V and 0 bases from J; junction bases left unmatched: 7. Looking up the rest from reference TRBV7-9 and TRBJ2-3 gives the full variable domain: DTGVSQNPRHKITKRGQNVTFRCDPISEHNRLYWYRQTLGQGPEFLTYFQNEAQLEKSRLLSDRFSAERPKGSFSTLEIQRTEQGDSAMYLCASSLDVPGGSTDTQYFGPGTRLTVL.

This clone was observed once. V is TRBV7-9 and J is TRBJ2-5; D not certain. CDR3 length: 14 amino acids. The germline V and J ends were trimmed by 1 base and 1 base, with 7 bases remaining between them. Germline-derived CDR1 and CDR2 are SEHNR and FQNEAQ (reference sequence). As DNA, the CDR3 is TGTGCCAGCAGCTTAGGGCTAACCCAAGAGACCCAGTACTTC. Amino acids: CASSLGLTQETQYF.

CDR3 residues: CASSLGSAGGPPYEQYV. CDR3 coding DNA: TGCGCCAGCAGCTTGGGATCGGCAGGGGGTCCCCCCTACGAGCAGTACGTC. The rearrangement links TRBV5-1 to TRBJ2-7, with 7 bases aligning to TRBD1. V lost 0 bases and J lost 2; bases outside the gene matches: 11. Per germline, CDR1 SGHRS and CDR2 YFSETQ. The CDR3 consists of 17 residues.

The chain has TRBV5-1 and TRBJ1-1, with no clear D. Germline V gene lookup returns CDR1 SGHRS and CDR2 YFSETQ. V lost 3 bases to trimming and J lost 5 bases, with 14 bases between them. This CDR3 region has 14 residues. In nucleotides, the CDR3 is TGCGCCAGCAGCTCGGACTTTGGAGGGACTGAAGCTTTCTTT. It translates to CASSSDFGGTEAFF.

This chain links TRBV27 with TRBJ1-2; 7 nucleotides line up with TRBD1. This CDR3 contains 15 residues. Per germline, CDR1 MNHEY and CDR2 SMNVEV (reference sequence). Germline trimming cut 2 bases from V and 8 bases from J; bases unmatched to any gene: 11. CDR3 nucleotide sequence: TGTGCCAGCAGTTTACGGGAGGGGGCACCTCGGGGCTACACCTTC. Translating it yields CASSLREGAPRGYTF.

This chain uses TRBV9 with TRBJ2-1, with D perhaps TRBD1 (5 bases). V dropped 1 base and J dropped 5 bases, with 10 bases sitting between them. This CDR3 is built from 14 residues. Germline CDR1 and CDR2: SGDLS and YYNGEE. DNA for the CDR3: TGTGCCAGCAGCGTATTGGGGCTCGACAATGAGCAGTTCTTC. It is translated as CASSVLGLDNEQFF.